This T cell receptor (beta chain) is drawn from a study of blood T cell repertoires in COVID-19. As for the study in general: The study drew acute and convalescent COVID-19 samples from the United States, Italy and Spain. PBMCs, B-cell-depleted T cells, or T cells were the source of the cDNA or gDNA that made up the material.

Per the original data handling: Amplification of reference gene primers provided the estimated nucleated cell counts. Sequencing used immunoSEQ multiplex PCR; TCRdb keeps in-frame clones, though not all of them. For V, J and clone size, that table is used; D and trimming come from the DNA. Of roughly 96,000 clones listed, roughly 82% are singletons. CDR1 and CDR2 (germline): KGHDR, SFDVKD. Trimming left V 4 bases short and J 1 base short, with 12 bases between. The CDR3 runs to 16 residues. Sequences were obtained from peripheral blood. The sequence was obtained from an elderly man with acute or convalescent COVID-19. The chain recombines TRBV24-1 with TRBJ2-2, with D perhaps matching TRBD1 (6 bases). In DNA, the CDR3 is TGTGCCACCAGTGAACTGGACAGCAGGAACACCGGGGAGCTGTTTTTT. Translated: CATSELDSRNTGELFF.